The rows below give T cell receptor beta chains drawn from one sample of a study of metastatic and nonmetastatic thyroid tumors. With MiXCR, TCRdb reprocessed the PCR reads. This table has 15,000 or so clones, around 25% appearing once. Material for sequencing was tumor tissue. These receptors were collected from a female donor with papillary thyroid cancer or a benign thyroid nodule (not recorded which). Some clones in this sample may be carry-over from other donors' samples. Each CDR3 is given with its conserved first and last residue. Each record gives: clone size, V gene, CDR3 length, J gene, D gene, CDR3 protein, CDR3 DNA. The D gene is left open where the match is weak. Not every row has a clone size; where given, it reads once, few, many or a size class.

abundance: medium-sized
v_gene: TRBV15
len: 12
j_gene: TRBJ2-3
d_gene: TRBD2
CDR3aa: CARGLDADTQYF
CDR3nt: TGTGCCAGAGGACTAGACGCAGATACGCAGTATTTT

abundance: many
v_gene: TRBV9
len: 15
j_gene: TRBJ2-2
d_gene: TRBD2
CDR3aa: CASTAGTSYTGELFF
CDR3nt: TGTGCCAGCACCGCCGGGACTAGCTACACCGGGGAGCTGTTTTTT

abundance: .
v_gene: TRBV6-1
len: 14
j_gene: TRBJ2-7
d_gene: TRBD2
CDR3aa: CASSDDGGVYEQYF
CDR3nt: TGTGCCAGCAGTGACGACGGGGGGGTCTACGAGCAGTACTTC

abundance: many
v_gene: TRBV10-2
len: 14
j_gene: TRBJ2-7
d_gene: .
CDR3aa: CASSLIGPPYEQYF
CDR3nt: TGCGCCAGCAGCCTTATTGGGCCCCCCTACGAGCAGTACTTC

abundance: .
v_gene: TRBV11-2
len: 14
j_gene: TRBJ2-7
d_gene: TRBD2
CDR3aa: CASSLAGGLYEQYF
CDR3nt: TGTGCCAGCAGTTTAGCGGGAGGCCTCTACGAGCAGTACTTC

abundance: many
v_gene: TRBV5-4
len: 15
j_gene: TRBJ2-1
d_gene: TRBD1
CDR3aa: CASSLLGTAYNEQFF
CDR3nt: TGTGCCAGCAGCTTGCTGGGGACAGCCTACAATGAGCAGTTCTTC

abundance: many
v_gene: TRBV9
len: 16
j_gene: TRBJ1-3
d_gene: .
CDR3aa: CASSPREGVVGNTIYF
CDR3nt: TGTGCCAGCAGCCCCCGAGAGGGGGTGGTTGGAAACACCATATATTTT

abundance: .
v_gene: TRBV20-1
len: 14
j_gene: TRBJ1-1
d_gene: .
CDR3aa: CSARDWGANTEAFF
CDR3nt: TGCAGTGCTAGAGACTGGGGGGCGAACACTGAAGCTTTCTTT

abundance: many
v_gene: TRBV6-2/TRBV6-3
len: 14
j_gene: TRBJ2-3
d_gene: TRBD2
CDR3aa: CASSSGLAPDTQYF
CDR3nt: TGTGCCAGCAGCTCCGGACTAGCGCCGGATACGCAGTATTTT

abundance: .
v_gene: TRBV7-6
len: 15
j_gene: TRBJ2-7
d_gene: TRBD1
CDR3aa: CASSLADRGSYEQYF
CDR3nt: TGTGCCAGCAGCTTAGCGGACAGGGGGTCCTACGAGCAGTACTTC

abundance: .
v_gene: TRBV20-1
len: 15
j_gene: TRBJ2-5
d_gene: TRBD2
CDR3aa: CSARDGGGAGETQYF
CDR3nt: TGCAGTGCTAGAGATGGCGGGGGGGCCGGAGAGACCCAGTACTTC

abundance: many
v_gene: TRBV6-1
len: 14
j_gene: TRBJ2-3
d_gene: TRBD1
CDR3aa: CASRTGYSTDTQYF
CDR3nt: TGTGCCAGCAGGACAGGGTACAGCACAGATACGCAGTATTTT

abundance: many
v_gene: TRBV5-4
len: 14
j_gene: TRBJ2-3
d_gene: .
CDR3aa: CASSSFLKTDTQYF
CDR3nt: TGTGCCAGCAGCTCCTTTCTAAAGACAGATACGCAGTATTTT

abundance: few
v_gene: TRBV10-1
len: 13
j_gene: TRBJ1-2
d_gene: .
CDR3aa: CASSEASYYGYTF
CDR3nt: TGCGCCAGCAGTGAAGCGTCATACTATGGCTACACCTTC

abundance: many
v_gene: TRBV9
len: 12
j_gene: TRBJ2-2
d_gene: .
CDR3aa: CASSLHTGELFF
CDR3nt: TGTGCCAGCAGCCTTCACACCGGGGAGCTGTTTTTT

abundance: .
v_gene: TRBV19
len: 17
j_gene: TRBJ2-2
d_gene: .
CDR3aa: CASSRLSGSVGPGELFF
CDR3nt: TGTGCCAGTAGTAGACTATCGGGGAGTGTGGGCCCCGGGGAGCTGTTTTTT

abundance: few
v_gene: TRBV28
len: 13
j_gene: TRBJ2-7
d_gene: .
CDR3aa: CASRSASSYEQYF
CDR3nt: TGTGCCAGCAGGTCCGCCTCCTCCTACGAGCAGTACTTC

abundance: medium-sized
v_gene: TRBV2
len: 10
j_gene: TRBJ2-7
d_gene: .
CDR3aa: CASRANEQYF
CDR3nt: TGTGCCAGCAGGGCCAACGAGCAGTACTTC

abundance: medium-sized
v_gene: TRBV30
len: 17
j_gene: TRBJ1-2
d_gene: .
CDR3aa: CAWSVSMGQEANYGYTF
CDR3nt: TGTGCCTGGAGTGTATCCATGGGACAAGAAGCTAACTATGGCTACACCTTC

abundance: once
v_gene: TRBV20-1
len: 14
j_gene: TRBJ2-7
d_gene: .
CDR3aa: CSARYRLSFGEQYF
CDR3nt: TGCAGTGCTAGATATAGGCTATCTTTCGGCGAGCAGTACTTC

abundance: medium-sized
v_gene: TRBV10-2
len: 15
j_gene: TRBJ1-3
d_gene: .
CDR3aa: CASREMGGSGNTIYF
CDR3nt: TGCGCCAGCAGAGAGATGGGGGGCTCTGGAAACACCATATATTTT

abundance: .
v_gene: TRBV6-1
len: 15
j_gene: TRBJ2-2
d_gene: .
CDR3aa: CASSEGQGGAGELFF
CDR3nt: TGTGCCAGCAGTGAAGGACAGGGAGGAGCCGGGGAGCTGTTTTTT

abundance: .
v_gene: TRBV30
len: 14
j_gene: TRBJ1-3
d_gene: .
CDR3aa: CAWSRLFSGNTIYF
CDR3nt: TGTGCCTGGAGCAGGTTATTCTCTGGAAACACCATATATTTT

abundance: many
v_gene: TRBV2
len: 17
j_gene: TRBJ1-2
d_gene: .
CDR3aa: CASSEAGWTPLNYGYTF
CDR3nt: TGTGCCAGCAGTGAAGCGGGCTGGACACCCCTTAACTATGGCTACACCTTC